The source of this T cell receptor beta chain is a study of blood T cells in healthy people across ages. Overall study: For every two T cells, template switching captured about one barcoded beta molecule. Findings and caveats of the study: Naive T cell percentage showed a strong correlation with TCR beta diversity.

For the second PCR, which ran for 7 to 11 cycles, a sample-barcoded 5' primer and a J-beta primer mix were used. Every cDNA molecule carried a tag from a template-switch adaptor bearing 12 random nucleotides. TCRdb re-derived calls from the 5' RACE reads in MiXCR, one entry per CDR3 protein. The sample includes approximately 1.5 million distinct CDR3 sequences, around 35% of them seen just once. Worth noting for this clonotype: Its antigen remains unknown.

CDR3 length equals 13 residues. Germline assignment: CDR1 MNHEY and CDR2 SMNVEV (reference sequence). Trimming removed 6 bases from V and 4 bases from J, with 10 bases in between. J is TRBJ1-5 and V is TRBV27, with D maybe TRBD1 (5 bases). The TCR comes from a young woman in good health. The specimen sequenced was blood. CDR3 sequence (DNA): TGTGCCAGCAGATTGACAGCGAATCAGCCCCAGCATTTT. This translates into CASRLTANQPQHF.